A selection of T cell receptor beta chains follows, all from one sample in a study of regulatory T cells in long-lasting Graves disease. TCRdb redid the calling of the multiplex PCR reads with MiXCR, one entry per CDR3 protein. This sample yields about 340,000 distinct CDR3 sequences, of which 20% are seen a single time; roughly 29% belongs to the top ten. The material sequenced was peripheral blood mononuclear cells (PBMCs), taken when the disease was refractory, from a patient treated with antithyroid drugs. The source of these receptors is a female donor with Graves disease. CDR3s include the opening cysteine and the closing phenylalanine or tryptophan. Fields, in order: D gene, J gene, V gene, clone size, CDR3 DNA, CDR3 protein. D genes are given only for firm matches. Part of the rows lack a size; the others show once, few, many or a class for expanded clones.

d_gene: -; j_gene: TRBJ1-5; v_gene: TRBV6-1; abundance: many; CDR3nt: TGTGCCAGCACCGCGTATAGCAATCAGCCCCAGCATTTT; CDR3aa: CASTAYSNQPQHF
d_gene: -; j_gene: TRBJ2-2; v_gene: TRBV19; abundance: few; CDR3nt: TGTGCCAGTAAAACCGGGACCGGGAACACCGGGGAGCTGTTTTTT; CDR3aa: CASKTGTGNTGELFF
d_gene: -; j_gene: TRBJ1-3; v_gene: TRBV30; abundance: -; CDR3nt: TGTGCCTGGAGTGTCCCGGGAGGGGGAAACACCATATATTTT; CDR3aa: CAWSVPGGGNTIYF
d_gene: TRBD1; j_gene: TRBJ1-1; v_gene: TRBV4-1; abundance: few; CDR3nt: TGCGCCAGCAGACACAGGGGCACCATGAACACTGAAGCTTTCTTT; CDR3aa: CASRHRGTMNTEAFF
d_gene: TRBD1; j_gene: TRBJ1-1; v_gene: TRBV2; abundance: many; CDR3nt: TGTGCCAGCAGTGCTAGACAGGGGGGAACTGAAGCTTTCTTT; CDR3aa: CASSARQGGTEAFF
d_gene: -; j_gene: TRBJ1-5; v_gene: TRBV15; abundance: -; CDR3nt: TGTGCCACCAGCCCCGGAGGGGGTATGCGGAACAATCAGCCCCAGCATTTT; CDR3aa: CATSPGGGMRNNQPQHF
d_gene: -; j_gene: TRBJ1-5; v_gene: TRBV15; abundance: few; CDR3nt: TGTGCCACCAGCAGCGGGGGGTCCGGGGGGCCCCAGCATTTT; CDR3aa: CATSSGGSGGPQHF
d_gene: -; j_gene: TRBJ1-1; v_gene: TRBV18; abundance: few; CDR3nt: TGTGCCAGCTCACCATTCTCCCAGAACACTGAAGCTTTCTTT; CDR3aa: CASSPFSQNTEAFF
d_gene: -; j_gene: TRBJ1-3; v_gene: TRBV5-1; abundance: -; CDR3nt: TGCGCCAGCAGCTTGGAGGCAGCCCGGATCAACACCATATATTTT; CDR3aa: CASSLEAARINTIYF
d_gene: -; j_gene: TRBJ2-7; v_gene: TRBV18; abundance: few; CDR3nt: TGTGCCAGCTCACCCAACCCCAACGAGCAGTACTTC; CDR3aa: CASSPNPNEQYF
d_gene: -; j_gene: TRBJ2-7; v_gene: TRBV11-1; abundance: many; CDR3nt: TGTGCCAGCAGCTCGGGCCGGGTCTTAGGTGAGCAGTACTTC; CDR3aa: CASSSGRVLGEQYF
d_gene: TRBD2; j_gene: TRBJ2-5; v_gene: TRBV11-2; abundance: many; CDR3nt: TGTGCCAGCAGCGTGCTTGGGACTAGCGGGAACCAAGAGACCCAGTACTTC; CDR3aa: CASSVLGTSGNQETQYF
d_gene: -; j_gene: TRBJ2-7; v_gene: TRBV19; abundance: -; CDR3nt: TGTGCCAGTCGAGGGCAGGTCAACTACGAGCAGTACTTC; CDR3aa: CASRGQVNYEQYF
d_gene: -; j_gene: TRBJ1-2; v_gene: TRBV19; abundance: -; CDR3nt: TGTGCCAGTAGTAAATCTGGGGGCCGCTATGGCTACGCCTTC; CDR3aa: CASSKSGGRYGYAF
d_gene: -; j_gene: TRBJ1-2; v_gene: TRBV28; abundance: many; CDR3nt: TGTGCCAGCAGTACCCCCGGGATGGACATCTATGGCTACACCTTC; CDR3aa: CASSTPGMDIYGYTF
d_gene: TRBD1; j_gene: TRBJ2-2; v_gene: TRBV2; abundance: many; CDR3nt: TGTGCCAGCAGTGGCGTTCAGGGGGCCTCCGGGGAGCTGTTTTTT; CDR3aa: CASSGVQGASGELFF
d_gene: -; j_gene: TRBJ1-6; v_gene: TRBV2; abundance: many; CDR3nt: TGTGCCAGCAGGGAGAATTCACCCCTCCACTTT; CDR3aa: CASRENSPLHF
d_gene: -; j_gene: TRBJ2-2; v_gene: TRBV7-9; abundance: few; CDR3nt: TGTGCCAGCAGCTCCCGGGATCAGGGCGGCGGGGAGCTGTTTTTT; CDR3aa: CASSSRDQGGGELFF
d_gene: TRBD1; j_gene: TRBJ1-1; v_gene: TRBV28; abundance: many; CDR3nt: TGTGCCAGCAGTCAAGAGGGGGCCCAGGGGGCGGGAAAAGAAGCTTTCTTT; CDR3aa: CASSQEGAQGAGKEAFF
d_gene: TRBD2; j_gene: TRBJ2-7; v_gene: TRBV3-1; abundance: -; CDR3nt: TGTGCCAGCAGCCAAGGAAGACTAGCGGGAGGTTCCTACGGGCAGTACTTC; CDR3aa: CASSQGRLAGGSYGQYF
d_gene: -; j_gene: TRBJ2-7; v_gene: TRBV12-3/TRBV12-4; abundance: once; CDR3nt: TGTGCCAGCACTCTAACTAGCTACGAGCAGTACTTC; CDR3aa: CASTLTSYEQYF
d_gene: -; j_gene: TRBJ2-5; v_gene: TRBV9; abundance: -; CDR3nt: TGTGCCAGCAGCGGAGGACTGGGACAAGAGACCCAGTACTTC; CDR3aa: CASSGGLGQETQYF
d_gene: -; j_gene: TRBJ2-3; v_gene: TRBV2; abundance: few; CDR3nt: TGTGCCAGCAGTGAAAAAATAAGAATCCTCGTAGGCACAGATACGCAGTATTTT; CDR3aa: CASSEKIRILVGTDTQYF
d_gene: -; j_gene: TRBJ1-2; v_gene: TRBV5-8; abundance: many; CDR3nt: TGTGCCAGCAGCTTTCCAGGGTCGGTCTATGGCTACACCTTC; CDR3aa: CASSFPGSVYGYTF
d_gene: -; j_gene: TRBJ1-2; v_gene: TRBV19; abundance: few; CDR3nt: TGTGCCAGTAGTATAGCCTCTGGGCCGGCAGGCCTCTTCGTATATGGCTACACCTTC; CDR3aa: CASSIASGPAGLFVYGYTF
d_gene: -; j_gene: TRBJ2-3; v_gene: TRBV2; abundance: -; CDR3nt: TGTGCCAGCAGGGGGTTTTTGCTAGCCGGGAGAAAGCAGTATTTT; CDR3aa: CASRGFLLAGRKQYF
d_gene: TRBD2; j_gene: TRBJ2-2; v_gene: TRBV5-5; abundance: -; CDR3nt: TGTGCCAGCAGCCGGGGACTAGCGGAGTACACCGGGGAGCTGTTTTTT; CDR3aa: CASSRGLAEYTGELFF
d_gene: -; j_gene: TRBJ1-1; v_gene: TRBV6-2/TRBV6-3; abundance: few; CDR3nt: TGTGCCAGCAGTGACGGGTACACTGAAGCTTTCTTT; CDR3aa: CASSDGYTEAFF
d_gene: -; j_gene: TRBJ1-4; v_gene: TRBV15; abundance: -; CDR3nt: TGTGCCACCAGCAGAGAGAACAGCGGGTTAGGGAAACTGTTTTTT; CDR3aa: CATSRENSGLGKLFF
d_gene: -; j_gene: TRBJ1-1; v_gene: TRBV28; abundance: many; CDR3nt: TGTGCCAGCCGCCCCCCCGGCTCCGAAGCTTTCTTT; CDR3aa: CASRPPGSEAFF
d_gene: TRBD2; j_gene: TRBJ2-5; v_gene: TRBV5-1; abundance: once; CDR3nt: TGCGCCAGCTCAGGACTAGCGGGAGTCGAGGGAGAGACCCAGTACTTC; CDR3aa: CASSGLAGVEGETQYF
d_gene: -; j_gene: TRBJ2-7; v_gene: TRBV10-2; abundance: -; CDR3nt: TGCGCCAGCAGCTCCGGTAAGGCGTCCTACGAGCAGTACTTC; CDR3aa: CASSSGKASYEQYF
d_gene: TRBD1; j_gene: TRBJ1-1; v_gene: TRBV5-1; abundance: -; CDR3nt: TGCGCCAGCAGCCCCCGGGACAGCATGGAGAAAGCTGAAGCTTTCTTT; CDR3aa: CASSPRDSMEKAEAFF
d_gene: -; j_gene: TRBJ2-4; v_gene: TRBV18; abundance: many; CDR3nt: TGTGCCAGCTCACCAGGCGATGGGTACCTAGCCAAAAACATTCAGTACTTC; CDR3aa: CASSPGDGYLAKNIQYF
d_gene: TRBD2; j_gene: TRBJ2-7; v_gene: TRBV27; abundance: few; CDR3nt: TGTGCCAGCAGTTTCGGGGGGGCTACGTACGAGCAGTACTTC; CDR3aa: CASSFGGATYEQYF
d_gene: TRBD2; j_gene: TRBJ2-5; v_gene: TRBV20-1; abundance: many; CDR3nt: TGCAGTGCTAGAGACGGACTAGCCCAAGAGACCCAGTACTTC; CDR3aa: CSARDGLAQETQYF
d_gene: -; j_gene: TRBJ2-7; v_gene: TRBV12-3/TRBV12-4; abundance: -; CDR3nt: TGTGCCAGCAGTCAGACACGCCTTTTGGCTAGTGGTAGGTACGAGCAGTACTTC; CDR3aa: CASSQTRLLASGRYEQYF
d_gene: TRBD1; j_gene: TRBJ2-7; v_gene: TRBV20-1; abundance: few; CDR3nt: TGCAGTGCTAAACAGGGGGCTGGAGAGCAGTACTTC; CDR3aa: CSAKQGAGEQYF
d_gene: -; j_gene: TRBJ1-5; v_gene: TRBV18; abundance: -; CDR3nt: TGTGCCAGCTCACCGGACCGTAGGAGTGGTCATCAGCCCCAGCATTTT; CDR3aa: CASSPDRRSGHQPQHF
d_gene: TRBD2; j_gene: TRBJ2-2; v_gene: TRBV18; abundance: -; CDR3nt: TGTGCCAGCTCACCGTTCGATAGCGGGTGGACCGGGGAGCTGTTTTTT; CDR3aa: CASSPFDSGWTGELFF
d_gene: -; j_gene: TRBJ1-1; v_gene: TRBV12-3/TRBV12-4; abundance: many; CDR3nt: TGTGCCAACAGTTTAATGGCAGGCATGAACACTGAAGCTTTCTTT; CDR3aa: CANSLMAGMNTEAFF
d_gene: -; j_gene: TRBJ2-5; v_gene: TRBV4-3; abundance: -; CDR3nt: TGCGCCAGCAGCCAAGCTTGGGGGGCCCTGGAGACCCAGTACTTC; CDR3aa: CASSQAWGALETQYF
d_gene: -; j_gene: TRBJ2-5; v_gene: TRBV7-3; abundance: few; CDR3nt: TGTGCCAGCAGCCAAACAGGTGACCAAGAGACCCAGTACTTC; CDR3aa: CASSQTGDQETQYF
d_gene: TRBD1; j_gene: TRBJ1-1; v_gene: TRBV4-2; abundance: many; CDR3nt: TGTGCCAGCAGCCAAGACTGGGACAGGGGGGGCACTGAAGCTTTCTTT; CDR3aa: CASSQDWDRGGTEAFF
d_gene: -; j_gene: TRBJ2-1; v_gene: TRBV7-2; abundance: -; CDR3nt: TGTGCCAGCAGCTTAGAGGTCGCAAAGTTAGTGGAGTTCTTC; CDR3aa: CASSLEVAKLVEFF
d_gene: -; j_gene: TRBJ2-1; v_gene: TRBV2; abundance: few; CDR3nt: TGTGCCAGCAGTCCCGGGGACCAGGGGAGCAATGAGCAGTTCTTC; CDR3aa: CASSPGDQGSNEQFF
d_gene: -; j_gene: TRBJ1-5; v_gene: TRBV6-1; abundance: -; CDR3nt: TGTGCCAGCAGTGAAGGGTTCGGGAGCGAGGGATACAATCAGCCCCAGCATTTT; CDR3aa: CASSEGFGSEGYNQPQHF